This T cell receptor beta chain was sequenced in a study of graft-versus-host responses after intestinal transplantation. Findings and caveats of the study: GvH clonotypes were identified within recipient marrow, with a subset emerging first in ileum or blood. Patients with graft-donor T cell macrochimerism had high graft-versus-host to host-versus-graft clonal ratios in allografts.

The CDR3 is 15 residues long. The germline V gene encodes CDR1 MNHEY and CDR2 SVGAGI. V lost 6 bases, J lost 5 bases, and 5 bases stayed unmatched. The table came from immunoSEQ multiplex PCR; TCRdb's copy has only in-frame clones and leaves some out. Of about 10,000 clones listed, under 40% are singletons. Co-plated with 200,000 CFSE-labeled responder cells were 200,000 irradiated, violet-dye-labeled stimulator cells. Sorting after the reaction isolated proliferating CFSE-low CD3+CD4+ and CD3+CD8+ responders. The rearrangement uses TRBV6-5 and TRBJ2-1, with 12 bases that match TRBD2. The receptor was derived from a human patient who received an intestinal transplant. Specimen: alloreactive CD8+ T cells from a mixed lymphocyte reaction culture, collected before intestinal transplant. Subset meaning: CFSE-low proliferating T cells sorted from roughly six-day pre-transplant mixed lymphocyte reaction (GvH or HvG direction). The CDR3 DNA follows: TGTGCCAGCAGACGACTAGCGGGGGACCACAATGAGCAGTTCTTC. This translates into CASRRLAGDHNEQFF.